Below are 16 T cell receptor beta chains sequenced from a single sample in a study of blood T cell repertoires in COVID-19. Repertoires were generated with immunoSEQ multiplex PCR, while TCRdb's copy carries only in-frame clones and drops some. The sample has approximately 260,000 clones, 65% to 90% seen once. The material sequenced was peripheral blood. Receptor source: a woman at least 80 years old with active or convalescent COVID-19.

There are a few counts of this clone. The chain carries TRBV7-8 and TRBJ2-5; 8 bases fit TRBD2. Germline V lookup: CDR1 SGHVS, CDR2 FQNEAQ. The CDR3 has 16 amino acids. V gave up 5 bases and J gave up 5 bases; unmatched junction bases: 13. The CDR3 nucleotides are TGTGCCAGCAGCCCGACAGCGGGAGTCGGAATGGAGACCCAGTACTTC. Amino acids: CASSPTAGVGMETQYF. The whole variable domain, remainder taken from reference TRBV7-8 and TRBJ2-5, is GAGVSQSPRYKVAKRGQDVALRCDPISGHVSLFWYQQALGQGPEFLTYFQNEAQLDKSGLPSDRFFAERPEGSVSTLKIQRTQQEDSAVYLCASSPTAGVGMETQYFGPGTRLLVL.

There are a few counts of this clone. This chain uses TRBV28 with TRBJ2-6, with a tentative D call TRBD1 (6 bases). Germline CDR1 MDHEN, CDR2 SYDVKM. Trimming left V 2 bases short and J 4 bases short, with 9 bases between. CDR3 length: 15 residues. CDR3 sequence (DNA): TGTGCCAGCAGTTTAACAGGGAGCGGGGCCAACGTCCTGACTTTC. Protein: CASSLTGSGANVLTF.

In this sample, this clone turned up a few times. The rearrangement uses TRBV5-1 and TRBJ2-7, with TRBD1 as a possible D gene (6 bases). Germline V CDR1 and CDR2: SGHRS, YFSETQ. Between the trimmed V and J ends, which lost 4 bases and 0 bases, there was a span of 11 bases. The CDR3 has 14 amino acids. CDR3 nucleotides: TGCGCCAGCAGCCGGGACACCCGCTCCTACGAGCAGTACTTC. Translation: CASSRDTRSYEQYF.

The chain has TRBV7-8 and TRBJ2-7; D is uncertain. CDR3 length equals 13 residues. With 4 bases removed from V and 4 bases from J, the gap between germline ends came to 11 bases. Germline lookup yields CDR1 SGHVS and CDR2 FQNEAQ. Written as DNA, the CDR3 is TGTGCCAGCAGCTCGAGGCTCGGTTACGAGCAGTACTTC. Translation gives CASSSRLGYEQYF.

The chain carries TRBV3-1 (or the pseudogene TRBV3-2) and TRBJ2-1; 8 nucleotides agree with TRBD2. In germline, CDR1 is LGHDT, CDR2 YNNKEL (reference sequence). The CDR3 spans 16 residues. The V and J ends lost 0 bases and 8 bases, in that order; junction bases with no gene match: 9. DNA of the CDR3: TGTGCCAGCAGCCAAGATTCGTTGGGACTAGTCCATGAGCAGTTCTTC. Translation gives CASSQDSLGLVHEQFF.

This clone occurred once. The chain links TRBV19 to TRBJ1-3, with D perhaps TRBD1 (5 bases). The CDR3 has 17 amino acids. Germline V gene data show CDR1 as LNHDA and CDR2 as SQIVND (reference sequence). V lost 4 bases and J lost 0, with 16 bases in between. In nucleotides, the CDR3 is TGTGCCAGTAGTAAGGCCCAGGGAAAGGGCTCTGGAAACACCATATATTTT. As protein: CASSKAQGKGSGNTIYF.

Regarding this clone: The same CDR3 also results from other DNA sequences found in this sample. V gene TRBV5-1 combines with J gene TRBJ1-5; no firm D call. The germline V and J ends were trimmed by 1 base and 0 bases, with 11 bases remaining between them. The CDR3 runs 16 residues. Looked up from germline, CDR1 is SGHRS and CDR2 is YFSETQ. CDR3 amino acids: CASSLSGSYSNQPQHF. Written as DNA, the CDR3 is TGCGCCAGCAGCTTGAGCGGTTCTTATAGCAATCAGCCCCAGCATTTT.

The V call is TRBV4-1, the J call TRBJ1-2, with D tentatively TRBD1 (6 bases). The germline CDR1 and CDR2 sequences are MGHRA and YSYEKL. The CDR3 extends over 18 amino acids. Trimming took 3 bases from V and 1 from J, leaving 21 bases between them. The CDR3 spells CASSQPGPQGFGNYGYTF. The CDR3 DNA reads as TGCGCCAGCAGCCAGCCCGGCCCACAGGGATTCGGTAACTATGGCTACACCTTC.

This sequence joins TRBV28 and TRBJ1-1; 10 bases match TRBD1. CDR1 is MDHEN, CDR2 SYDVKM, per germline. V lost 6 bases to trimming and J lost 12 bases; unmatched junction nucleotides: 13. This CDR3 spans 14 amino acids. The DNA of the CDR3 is TGTGCCAGCAGCCATCAATGGGGACAGGGGTACACTTTCTTT. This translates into CASSHQWGQGYTFF.

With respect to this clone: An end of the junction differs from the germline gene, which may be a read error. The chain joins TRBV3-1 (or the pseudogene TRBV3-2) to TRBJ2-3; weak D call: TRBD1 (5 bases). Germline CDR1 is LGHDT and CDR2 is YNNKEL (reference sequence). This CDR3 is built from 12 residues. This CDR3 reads CASSQDGREQYF. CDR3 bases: TGTGCTAGCAGCCAAGATGGCAGGGAGCAGTATTTT.

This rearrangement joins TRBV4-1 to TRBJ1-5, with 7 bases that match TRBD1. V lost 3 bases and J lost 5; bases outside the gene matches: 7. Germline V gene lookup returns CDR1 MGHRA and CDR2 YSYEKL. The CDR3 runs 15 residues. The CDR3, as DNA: TGCGCCAGCAGCCAGCAAGGACAGGCGGATCAGCCCCAGCATTTT. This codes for CASSQQGQADQPQHF.

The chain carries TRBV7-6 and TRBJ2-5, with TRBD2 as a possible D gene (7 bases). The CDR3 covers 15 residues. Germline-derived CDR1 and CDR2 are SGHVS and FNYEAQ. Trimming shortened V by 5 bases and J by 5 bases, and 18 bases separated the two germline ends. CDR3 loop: CASSSLGGAGETQYF. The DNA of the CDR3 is TGTGCCAGCAGCAGCCTTGGGGGGGCAGGGGAGACCCAGTACTTC.

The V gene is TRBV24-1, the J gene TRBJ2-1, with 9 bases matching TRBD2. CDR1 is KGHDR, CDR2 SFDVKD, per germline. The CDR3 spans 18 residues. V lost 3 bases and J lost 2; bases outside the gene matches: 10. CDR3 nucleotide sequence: TGTGCCACCAGTGATGCCTGGGGAGTAGCGGGGGCCTACAATGAGCAGTTCTTC. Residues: CATSDAWGVAGAYNEQFF.

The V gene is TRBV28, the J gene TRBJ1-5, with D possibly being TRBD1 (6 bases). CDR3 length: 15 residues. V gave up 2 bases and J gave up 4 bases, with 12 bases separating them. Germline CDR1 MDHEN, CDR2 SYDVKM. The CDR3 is CASSLPGTTNQPQHF. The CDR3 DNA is TGTGCCAGCAGTTTACCCGGGACAACAAATCAGCCCCAGCATTTT.

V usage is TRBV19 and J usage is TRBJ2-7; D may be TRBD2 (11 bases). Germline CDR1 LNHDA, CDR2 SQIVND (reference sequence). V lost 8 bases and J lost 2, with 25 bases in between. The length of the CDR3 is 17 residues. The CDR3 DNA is TGTGCCAGTTCGGGGACAGGGGCTAGCGGGGGGCCCTACGAGCAGTACTTC. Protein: CASSGTGASGGPYEQYF.

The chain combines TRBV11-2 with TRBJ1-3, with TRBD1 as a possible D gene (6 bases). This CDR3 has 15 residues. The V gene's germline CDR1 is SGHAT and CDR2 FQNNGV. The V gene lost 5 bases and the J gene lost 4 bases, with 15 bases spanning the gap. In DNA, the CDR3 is TGTGCCAGCAGCCCAAGGACAGAAAAAGGAAACACCATATATTTT. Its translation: CASSPRTEKGNTIYF.